What follows describes a single T cell receptor beta chain. Losses at the gene ends were 1 base for V and 5 bases for J; bases not matched to a gene: 13. The CDR3 covers 17 residues. In germline, CDR1 is LGHNA, CDR2 YNFKEQ. As processed by the authors: Scientists estimated how many nucleated cells there were by amplifying reference gene primers. The method was immunoSEQ multiplex PCR; TCRdb's version includes in-frame clones alone and lacks a portion of them. V and J calls and clone size are given by that table; D and trimming were obtained from the DNA. There are roughly 430,000 clones in the sample; more than 70% occur only once, and approximately 1.3% lies in the top ten. Recruitment covered roughly 24 US areas and drew participants whose ages spanned about 18 to 89 years. Participant-given clinical history determined each cohort assignment. Individuals in the exposed group had encountered a COVID-19 case within 2 weeks preceding study entry.

This sample stems from a study of blood T cell repertoires in COVID-19. The sequenced sample consisted of PBMCs or T cells enriched from blood (not recorded which). This sequence joins TRBV4-2 and TRBJ2-5; TRBD2 matches at 7 bases. This TCR came from a woman younger than 30 who had been exposed to COVID-19. The CDR3 sequence: CASSQVLPASGRETQYF. The CDR3 DNA follows: TGTGCCAGCAGCCAAGTCCTCCCCGCCTCCGGGAGGGAGACCCAGTACTTC.